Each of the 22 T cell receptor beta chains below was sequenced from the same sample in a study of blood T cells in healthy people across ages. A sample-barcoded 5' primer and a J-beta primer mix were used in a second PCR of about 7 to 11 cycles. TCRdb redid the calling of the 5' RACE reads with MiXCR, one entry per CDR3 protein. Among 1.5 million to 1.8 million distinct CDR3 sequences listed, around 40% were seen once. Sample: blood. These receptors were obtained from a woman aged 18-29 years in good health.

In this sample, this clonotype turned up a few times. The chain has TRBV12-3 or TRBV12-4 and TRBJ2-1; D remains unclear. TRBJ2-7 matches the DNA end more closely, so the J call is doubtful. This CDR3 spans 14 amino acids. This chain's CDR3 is CASSLERTYNEQYF. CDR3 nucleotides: TGTGCCAGCAGTTTGGAACGCACCTACAATGAGCAGTACTTC.

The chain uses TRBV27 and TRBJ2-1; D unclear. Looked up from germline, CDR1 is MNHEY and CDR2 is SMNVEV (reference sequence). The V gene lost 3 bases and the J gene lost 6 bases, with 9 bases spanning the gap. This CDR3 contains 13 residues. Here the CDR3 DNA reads TGTGCCAGCAGTTTTGCAGCGTCCAATGAGCAGTTCTTC. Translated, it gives CASSFAASNEQFF.

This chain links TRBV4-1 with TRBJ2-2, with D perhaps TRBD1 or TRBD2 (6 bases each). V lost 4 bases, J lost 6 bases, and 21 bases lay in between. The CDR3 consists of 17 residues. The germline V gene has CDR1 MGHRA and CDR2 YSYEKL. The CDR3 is CASSLNEGQGRSGELFF. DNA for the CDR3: TGCGCCAGCAGCCTAAACGAGGGGCAGGGGAGGTCCGGGGAGCTGTTTTTT.

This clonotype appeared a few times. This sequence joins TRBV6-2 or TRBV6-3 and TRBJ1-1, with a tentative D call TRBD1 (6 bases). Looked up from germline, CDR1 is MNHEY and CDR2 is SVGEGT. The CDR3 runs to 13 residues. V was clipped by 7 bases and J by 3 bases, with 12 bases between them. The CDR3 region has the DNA TGTGCCAGCATACCGTCAGGGGACACTGAAGCTTTCTTT. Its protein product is CASIPSGDTEAFF.

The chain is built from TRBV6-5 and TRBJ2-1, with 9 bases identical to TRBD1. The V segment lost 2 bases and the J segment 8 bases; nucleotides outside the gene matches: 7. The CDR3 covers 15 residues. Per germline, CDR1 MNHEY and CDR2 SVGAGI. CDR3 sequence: CASSYLWDRVDEQFF. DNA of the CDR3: TGTGCCAGCAGTTACCTCTGGGACAGGGTGGATGAGCAGTTCTTC.

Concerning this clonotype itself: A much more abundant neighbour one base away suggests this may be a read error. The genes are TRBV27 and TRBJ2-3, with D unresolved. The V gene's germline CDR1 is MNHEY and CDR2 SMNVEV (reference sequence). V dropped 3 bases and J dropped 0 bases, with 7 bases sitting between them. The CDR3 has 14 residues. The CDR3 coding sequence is TGTGCCAGCAGTTTCTCGACTAGCACAGATACGCAGTATTTT. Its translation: CASSFSTSTDTQYF.

CDR3 residues: CSASPTGLDEQYF. CDR3 DNA: TGCAGTGCTAGCCCGACAGGGTTGGACGAGCAGTACTTC. This chain joins TRBV20-1 and TRBJ2-4; TRBD1 agrees at 7 bases. The closer fit of TRBJ2-7 to the DNA end suggests the J call may be wrong. Germline V gives CDR1 DFQATT, CDR2 SNEGSKA (reference sequence). There are 13 residues in the CDR3.

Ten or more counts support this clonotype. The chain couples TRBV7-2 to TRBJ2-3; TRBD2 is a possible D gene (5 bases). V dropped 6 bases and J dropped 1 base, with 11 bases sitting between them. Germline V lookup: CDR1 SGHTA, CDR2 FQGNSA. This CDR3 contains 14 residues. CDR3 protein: CASSLRRGTDTQYF. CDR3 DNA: TGTGCCAGCAGTTTACGGCGGGGCACAGATACGCAGTATTTT.

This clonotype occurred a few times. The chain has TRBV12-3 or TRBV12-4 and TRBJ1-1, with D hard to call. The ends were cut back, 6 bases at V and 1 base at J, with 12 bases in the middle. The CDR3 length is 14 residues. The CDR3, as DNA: TGTGCCAGCAGCCGCGGAGGGTCGAACACTGAAGCTTTCTTT. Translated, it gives CASSRGGSNTEAFF.

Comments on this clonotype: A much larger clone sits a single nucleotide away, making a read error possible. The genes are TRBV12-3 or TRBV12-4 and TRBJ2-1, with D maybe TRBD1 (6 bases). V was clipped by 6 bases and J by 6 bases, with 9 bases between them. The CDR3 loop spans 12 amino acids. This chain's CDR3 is CASSTGCNEQFF. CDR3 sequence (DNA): TGTGCCAGCAGCACAGGGTGCAATGAGCAGTTCTTC.

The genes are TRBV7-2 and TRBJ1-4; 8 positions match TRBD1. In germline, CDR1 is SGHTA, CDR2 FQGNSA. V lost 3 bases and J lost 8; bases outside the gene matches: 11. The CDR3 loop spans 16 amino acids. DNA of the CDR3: TGTGCCAGCAGCTTGACCGGACAGGGTGGACGCGAAAAACTGTTTTTT. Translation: CASSLTGQGGREKLFF.

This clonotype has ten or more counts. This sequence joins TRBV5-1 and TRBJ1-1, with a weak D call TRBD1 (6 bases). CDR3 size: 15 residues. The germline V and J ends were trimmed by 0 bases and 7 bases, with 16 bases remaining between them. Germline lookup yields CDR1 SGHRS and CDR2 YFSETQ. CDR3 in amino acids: CASSLARGGTIEAFF. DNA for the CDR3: TGCGCCAGCAGCTTGGCCAGAGGGGGGACAATTGAAGCTTTCTTT.

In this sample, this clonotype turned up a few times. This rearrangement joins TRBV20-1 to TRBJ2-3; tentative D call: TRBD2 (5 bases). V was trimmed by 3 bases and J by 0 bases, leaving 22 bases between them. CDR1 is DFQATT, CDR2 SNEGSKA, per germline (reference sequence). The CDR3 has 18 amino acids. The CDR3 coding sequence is TGCAGTGCTAGTTTAATATTCGCGGGCCCAATGAGCACAGATACGCAGTATTTT. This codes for CSASLIFAGPMSTDTQYF.

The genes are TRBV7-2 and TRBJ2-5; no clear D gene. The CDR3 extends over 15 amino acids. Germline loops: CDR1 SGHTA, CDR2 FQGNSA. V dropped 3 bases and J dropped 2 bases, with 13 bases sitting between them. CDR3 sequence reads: CASSFTFSAQETQYF. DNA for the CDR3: TGTGCCAGCAGCTTTACCTTCTCGGCGCAAGAGACCCAGTACTTC.

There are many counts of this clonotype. This CDR3 is CASSDDSGYNQPQHF. The CDR3 DNA reads as TGTGCCAGCAGTGATGATTCCGGATACAATCAGCCCCAGCATTTT. The V gene is TRBV6-1, the J gene TRBJ1-5; no clear D gene. The germline V gene encodes CDR1 MNHNS and CDR2 SASEGT. V lost 3 bases to trimming and J lost 3 bases, with 12 bases between them. The CDR3 sequence is 15 residues long.

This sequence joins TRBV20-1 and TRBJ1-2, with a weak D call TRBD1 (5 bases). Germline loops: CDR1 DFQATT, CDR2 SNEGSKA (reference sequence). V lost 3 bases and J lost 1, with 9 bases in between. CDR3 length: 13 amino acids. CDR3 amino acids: CSASPDSNYGYTF. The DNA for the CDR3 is TGCAGTGCTAGCCCCGACAGTAACTATGGCTACACCTTC.

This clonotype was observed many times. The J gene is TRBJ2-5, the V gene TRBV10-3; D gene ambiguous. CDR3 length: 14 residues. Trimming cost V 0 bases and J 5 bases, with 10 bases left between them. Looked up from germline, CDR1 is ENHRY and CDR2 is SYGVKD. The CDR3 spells CAISESLGRETQYF. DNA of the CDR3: TGTGCCATCAGTGAGTCGTTAGGTCGGGAGACCCAGTACTTC.

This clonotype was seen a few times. This chain's CDR3 is CASSVETGWAYEQYF. CDR3 nucleotide sequence: TGTGCCAGCAGCGTAGAAACAGGGTGGGCCTACGAGCAGTACTTC. The J gene is TRBJ2-5, the V gene TRBV9, with D perhaps matching TRBD1 (6 bases). The DNA matches TRBJ2-7 better at its end, which makes the J call doubtful. Looked up from germline, CDR1 is SGDLS and CDR2 is YYNGEE. This CDR3 has 15 amino acids.

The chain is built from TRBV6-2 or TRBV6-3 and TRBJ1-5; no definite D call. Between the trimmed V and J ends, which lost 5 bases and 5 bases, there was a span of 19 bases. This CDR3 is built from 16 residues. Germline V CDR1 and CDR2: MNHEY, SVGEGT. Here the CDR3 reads CASSGPWGWEHQPQHF. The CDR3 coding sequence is TGTGCCAGCAGTGGCCCGTGGGGATGGGAGCATCAGCCCCAGCATTTT.

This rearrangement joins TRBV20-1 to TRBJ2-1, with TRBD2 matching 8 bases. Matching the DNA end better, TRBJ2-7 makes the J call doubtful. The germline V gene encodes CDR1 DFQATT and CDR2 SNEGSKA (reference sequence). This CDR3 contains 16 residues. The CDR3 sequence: CSATLTRLAIEDEQYF. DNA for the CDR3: TGCAGTGCTACCCTCACCCGACTAGCGATAGAGGATGAGCAGTACTTC.

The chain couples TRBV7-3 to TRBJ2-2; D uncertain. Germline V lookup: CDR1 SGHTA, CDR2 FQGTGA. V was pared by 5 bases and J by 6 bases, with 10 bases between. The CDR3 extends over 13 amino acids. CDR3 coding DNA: TGTGCCAGCAGCCTTGGGCCGGCCGGGGAGCTGTTTTTT. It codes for CASSLGPAGELFF.

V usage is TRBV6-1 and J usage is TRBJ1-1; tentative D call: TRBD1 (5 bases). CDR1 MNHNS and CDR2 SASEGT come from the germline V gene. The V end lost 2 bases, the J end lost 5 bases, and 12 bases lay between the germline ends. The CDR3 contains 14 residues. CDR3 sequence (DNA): TGTGCCAGCAGTGAATGGGGCCGGGAGACTGAAGCTTTCTTT. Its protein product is CASSEWGRETEAFF.